This T cell receptor beta chain was identified during a study of T cells in Graves' hyperthyroidism and ophthalmopathy. Overall study results and limits: Ophthalmopathy and stable hyperthyroidism were told apart by a 13 V-J model.

Uncontrolled infection, other autoimmune disease, pregnancy or lactation barred patients from enrollment. Diagnostic assessment was based on clinical symptoms, serum thyroxine and TRAb, thyroid ultrasound and orbital computed tomography. This clonotype was counted only a few times. The antigen is unknown. CDR1 and CDR2 (germline): LNHDA, SQIVND (reference sequence). V was cut by 7 bases and J by 0 bases, with 19 bases left in between. CDR3 length: 17 amino acids. Amplification of TCR beta CDR3 regions was performed using RNA transcripts as template. The TCR CDR3 was amplified in a first-round RT-PCR using the HTBI primer set. TCRdb re-derived calls from the multiplex PCR reads in MiXCR, one entry per CDR3 protein. The table lists approximately 600,000 distinct CDR3 sequences, 16% of them singletons, with about 3.8% in the top ten.

The rearrangement joins TRBV19 to TRBJ2-1; D may be TRBD1 (5 bases). Sequenced input: blood. The sequence was obtained from a woman aged 25 to 39 with Graves' hyperthyroidism. CDR3 nucleotides: TGTGCCAGTACGGGTCGGCAGGGCCCGAGCTCCTACAATGAGCAGTTCTTC. Translating gives CASTGRQGPSSYNEQFF.